The present T cell receptor (beta chain) was sequenced within a study of blood T cell repertoires in COVID-19. Study summary: Collection of acute and convalescent COVID-19 samples took place in the United States, Italy and Spain. Nucleic acid was either cDNA or gDNA, and it came from T cells, B-cell-depleted T cells, or PBMCs.

As for this clone: The same CDR3 can be traced to other DNA sequences in this sample.

Looked up from germline, CDR1 is SGHTA and CDR2 is FQGNSA. CDR3 length: 15 amino acids. The V segment lost 1 base and the J segment 2 bases; nucleotides outside the gene matches: 3. Per the original data handling: For nucleated cells, counts were estimated from reference gene primer amplification. Assay: immunoSEQ multiplex PCR; the TCRdb copy retains only in-frame clones and omits some. The V and J calls and clone size come from that table; D and trimming were worked out from the DNA. The sample includes fewer than 250,000 clones, 80% to 90% seen only once; the top ten take about 2.2%. The rearrangement links TRBV7-2 to TRBJ2-3; 7 positions agree with TRBD2. This TCR was recovered from a woman between 50 and 59 years old with acute or convalescent COVID-19. Sequencing was performed on peripheral blood. The CDR3, as DNA: TGTGCCAGCAGCTTAGTCGGGGGGTCCACAGATACGCAGTATTTT. Translated: CASSLVGGSTDTQYF.